The 30 T cell receptor beta chains below come from one sample, sequenced in a study of T cells in localized non-small cell lung cancer. Assay: immunoSEQ multiplex PCR; the TCRdb copy retains only in-frame clones and omits some. This sample carries around 3,900 clones, less than 30% of them seen once, and the ten largest clones take about 8%. The sequences come from lung tumor tissue, collected before any cancer treatment. These receptors were collected from a male donor at least 60 years old with stage I lung adenocarcinoma.

This clone ranks as medium-sized. The CDR3 nucleotides are TGTGCCAGCAGGGAACTAGCGGGGGCTCTAAGCACAGATACGCAGTATTTT. Translating it yields CASRELAGALSTDTQYF. The rearrangement links TRBV6-8 to TRBJ2-3; 11 nucleotides align to TRBD2. The CDR3 is made up of 17 amino acids. V shed 6 bases and J 0 bases; nucleotides not matched to a gene: 8. CDR1 and CDR2 (germline): MNHGY, SAAAGT.

This clone is medium-sized. The chain employs TRBV6-8 and TRBJ2-7; the D gene is possibly TRBD2 (7 bases). Trimming left V 5 bases short and J 3 bases short, with 17 bases between. The CDR3 contains 15 residues. CDR1 is MNHGY and CDR2 is SAAAGT in the germline V gene. The CDR3 sequence: CASSGGLAENYEQYF. The CDR3, as DNA: TGTGCCAGCAGTGGGGGGCTAGCGGAGAACTACGAGCAGTACTTC.

This clone was picked up a small number of times. The DNA includes a base that is either unread or ambiguous, and X takes the place of its residue. The genes are TRBV2 and TRBJ2-2, with 8 positions matching TRBD2. This CDR3 is built from 15 residues. Germline values: CDR1 SNHLY, CDR2 FYNNEI. DNA for the CDR3: TGTGCAASCAACTCGGGGGGGACGAACACCGGGGAGCTGTTTTTT. This encodes CAXNSGGTNTGELFF.

The gene calls are TRBV28 and TRBJ2-1, with 8 positions matching TRBD2. Germline trimming cut 4 bases from V and 7 bases from J; bases unmatched to any gene: 12. The germline gives CDR1 MDHEN, CDR2 SYDVKM. This CDR3 comprises 16 residues. In nucleotides, the CDR3 is TGTGCCAGCAGTTCCTTTTCGGGGGGGGCCTGGAATGAGCAGTTCTTC. This sequence encodes CASSSFSGGAWNEQFF.

This clone counts as medium-sized. V gene TRBV6-8 combines with J gene TRBJ1-1; possible D gene TRBD1, 6 bases. Germline CDR1 MNHGY, CDR2 SAAAGT. The CDR3 has 19 residues. Deletions cut 7 bases from V and 0 bases from J, with 27 bases between. The DNA for the CDR3 is TGTGCCAGCACTCCAGGGGTGCGGCGGGGGGGAGCAGTGAACACTGAAGCTTTCTTT. This sequence encodes CASTPGVRRGGAVNTEAFF.

The V and J genes are TRBV5-1 and TRBJ1-4; D gene ambiguous. V lost 4 bases, J lost 0 bases, and 13 bases lay in between. Germline V gives CDR1 SGHRS, CDR2 YFSETQ. CDR3 size: 16 residues. CDR3 in amino acids: CASSRDGIATNEKLFF. The CDR3 nucleotides are TGCGCCAGCAGCCGAGACGGGATCGCAACTAATGAAAAACTGTTTTTT.

This chain connects TRBV7-7 to TRBJ2-2, with D perhaps given as TRBD1 or TRBD2 (5 bases each). Trimming took off 5 bases at V and 1 base at J, with 14 bases between the two ends. There are 16 residues in the CDR3. The V gene's germline CDR1 is SSHAT and CDR2 FNYEAQ (reference sequence). In DNA form, the CDR3 reads TGTGCCAGCAGCACCTCTAGGGACCAGAACACCGGGGAGCTGTTTTTT. Translation: CASSTSRDQNTGELFF.

The CDR3, as DNA: TGCGCCAGCAGCCAAGATCCCCTGGGGAACGAGCAGTACTTC. This gives the protein CASSQDPLGNEQYF. The chain is built from TRBV4-1 and TRBJ2-7; D unresolved. Germline CDR1 and CDR2: MGHRA and YSYEKL. Trimming cost V 0 bases and J 5 bases, with 11 bases left between them. This CDR3 is built from 14 residues.

This clone was detected only a few times. The V call is TRBV11-3, the J call TRBJ1-1; D gene ambiguous. This CDR3 has 14 amino acids. Per germline, CDR1 SGHNT and CDR2 YENEEA. The V gene lost 5 bases and the J gene lost 5 bases, with 15 bases spanning the gap. CDR3 coding DNA: TGTGCCAGCAGCCGTTCCGGCGCGGGGACTGAAGCTTTCTTT. Residues: CASSRSGAGTEAFF. The full variable domain, with the rest looked up from reference TRBV11-3 and TRBJ1-1, is EAGVVQSPRYKIIEKKQPVAFWCNPISGHNTLYWYLQNLGQGPELLIRYENEEAVDDSQLPKDRFSAERLKGVDSTLKIQPAELGDSAVYLCASSRSGAGTEAFFGQGTRLTVV.

The chain joins TRBV19 to TRBJ2-1; 8 positions match TRBD1. This CDR3 is built from 14 residues. Looked up from germline, CDR1 is LNHDA and CDR2 is SQIVND (reference sequence). The trim removed 8 bases at V and 4 bases at J, leaving 7 bases unmatched. Written as DNA, the CDR3 is TGTGCCAGTTCCGGGACAGGTTTATACAATGAGCAGTTCTTC. The encoded protein is CASSGTGLYNEQFF.

The rearrangement joins TRBV6-8 to TRBJ1-2; TRBD1 aligns across 9 bases. CDR3 size: 15 residues. CDR1 MNHGY and CDR2 SAAAGT come from the germline V gene. The ends lost 7 bases at V and 5 bases at J; junction bases unmatched: 11. The CDR3 here is CASTEGQGGGYGYTF. The DNA for the CDR3 is TGTGCCAGCACCGAGGGACAGGGTGGTGGGTATGGCTACACCTTC.

This chain joins TRBV23-1 and TRBJ1-5; possible D gene TRBD1, 6 bases. TRBV23-1 is labeled an ORF, and its function is uncertain. There are 17 residues in the CDR3. Between the trimmed V and J ends, which lost 6 bases and 0 bases, there was a span of 18 bases. The CDR3 DNA reads as TGCGCCAGCAGAGTCAAGGAACAGGGAGATAGCAATCAGCCCCAGCATTTT. Protein product: CASRVKEQGDSNQPQHF.

This clone was seen more than once but under ten times. This chain connects TRBV15 to TRBJ1-4; 9 bases are shared with TRBD1. Germline-derived CDR1 and CDR2 are LNHNV and YYDKDF (reference sequence). This CDR3 spans 18 amino acids. With V trimmed by 3 bases and J by 8 bases, 16 bases remained unmatched. CDR3 sequence (DNA): TGTGCCACCAGCAGGAGATTTGCCGGGACAGGGATCGACGAAAAACTGTTTTTT. This gives the protein CATSRRFAGTGIDEKLFF.

This clone rates as large (0.1 to 1%). Other DNA sequences of this sample code for an identical CDR3. The rearrangement joins TRBV19 to TRBJ1-5; D gene unclear. This CDR3 spans 12 amino acids. The V and J ends lost 5 bases and 4 bases respectively, with 6 bases between them. The germline V gene has CDR1 LNHDA and CDR2 SQIVND (reference sequence). This chain's CDR3 is CASSLRNQPQHF. The DNA of the CDR3 is TGTGCCAGTAGTCTCAGGAATCAGCCCCAGCATTTT.

This chain links TRBV6-8 with TRBJ2-7; the match to TRBD1 covers 7 bases. The germline V gene has CDR1 MNHGY and CDR2 SAAAGT. This CDR3 region has 14 residues. V shed 11 bases, J shed 5 bases, and the junction held 15 bases outside the gene matches. The CDR3 DNA sequence: TGTGCCGGCGTGGGTGACAGGGCCACGGACGAGCAGTACTTC. It specifies CAGVGDRATDEQYF.

This chain connects TRBV29-1 to TRBJ2-7; 7 bases match TRBD1. CDR1 and CDR2 from the germline V gene are SQVTM and ANQGSEA. This CDR3 comprises 13 residues. The V and J ends lost 3 bases and 4 bases, in that order; junction bases with no gene match: 6. The CDR3 loop is CSVEDRDSYEQYF. The CDR3 nucleotides are TGCAGCGTTGAGGATAGGGACAGTTACGAGCAGTACTTC.

This clone is medium-sized (0.01 to 0.1%) in the sample. The chain employs TRBV11-3 and TRBJ1-1; D unresolved. The CDR3 runs to 15 residues. V was clipped by 6 bases and J by 3 bases, with 17 bases between them. Germline-derived CDR1 and CDR2 are SGHNT and YENEEA. The CDR3 protein is CASRAVMGTDTEAFF. In nucleotides, the CDR3 is TGTGCCAGCAGGGCCGTCATGGGAACGGACACTGAAGCTTTCTTT.

The J gene is TRBJ1-1, the V gene TRBV5-1, with D tentatively TRBD1 (5 bases). This CDR3 spans 15 amino acids. Deletions cut 0 bases from V and 0 bases from J, with 9 bases between. Germline V lookup: CDR1 SGHRS, CDR2 YFSETQ. The CDR3 coding sequence is TGCGCCAGCAGCTTGGGGGACTCGATGAACACTGAAGCTTTCTTT. It yields the protein CASSLGDSMNTEAFF. The whole variable domain, remainder taken from reference TRBV5-1 and TRBJ1-1, is KAGVTQTPRYLIKTRGQQVTLSCSPISGHRSVSWYQQTPGQGLQFLFEYFSETQRNKGNFPGRFSGRQFSNSRSEMNVSTLELGDSALYLCASSLGDSMNTEAFFGQGTRLTVV.

This sequence joins TRBV11-1 and TRBJ2-3; no reliable D call. V lost 1 base to trimming and J lost 0 bases, with 8 bases between them. The CDR3 length is 15 residues. Germline CDR1 and CDR2: SGHAT and FQDESV (reference sequence). The CDR3 region has the DNA TGTGCCAGCAGCTTAGGTTCAGGAAGCACAGATACGCAGTATTTT. Its translation: CASSLGSGSTDTQYF.

This clone is termed medium-sized. This chain links TRBV6-8 with TRBJ1-6; a weak D match, TRBD1 (5 bases). V was trimmed by 6 bases and J by 7 bases, leaving 19 bases between them. This CDR3 region has 16 residues. CDR1 is MNHGY and CDR2 is SAAAGT in the germline V gene. The CDR3 region has the DNA TGTGCCAGCAGCCACCCGGGACGGAGGGCGAATTCACCCCTCCACTTT. Translated, it gives CASSHPGRRANSPLHF.

The rearrangement joins TRBV19 to TRBJ2-2; D may be TRBD1 or TRBD2 (5 bases each). With 3 bases removed from V and 4 bases from J, the gap between germline ends came to 9 bases. The CDR3 runs 14 residues. Germline CDR1 and CDR2: LNHDA and SQIVND (reference sequence). The CDR3, as DNA: TGTGCCAGTAGTATCGCAGGGAGCACCGGGGAGCTGTTTTTT. Translation: CASSIAGSTGELFF.

This clone was detected a few times. The CDR3 loop is CSVLQGITEAFF. The CDR3 nucleotides read TGCAGCGTACTACAGGGGATCACTGAAGCTTTCTTT. The V call is TRBV29-1, the J call TRBJ1-1; TRBD1 aligns across 7 bases. The CDR3 spans 12 residues. Germline CDR1 SQVTM, CDR2 ANQGSEA. J lost 4 bases, V lost 6 bases, and 5 bases had no gene match. Complete variable domain (other parts from reference TRBV29-1 and TRBJ1-1): SAVISQKPSRDICQRGTSLTIQCQVDSQVTMMFWYRQQPGQSLTLIATANQGSEATYESGFVIDKFPISRPNLTFSTLTVSNMSPEDSSIYLCSVLQGITEAFFGQGTRLTVV.

The chain employs TRBV6-8 and TRBJ1-2; tentatively, D is TRBD1 (6 bases). CDR3 length: 18 amino acids. Germline CDR1 reads MNHGY; CDR2 reads SAAAGT. The V end was cut by 5 bases, the J end by 4 bases, with 26 bases between. CDR3 bases: TGTGCCAGCAGTCTGGAGGGGGGATTCGGGAATCGCCTCTATGGCTACACCTTC. This encodes CASSLEGGFGNRLYGYTF.

The chain has TRBV9 and TRBJ1-5, with TRBD1 matching over 8 bases. CDR1 is SGDLS and CDR2 is YYNGEE in the germline V gene. V trimming: 4 bases; J trimming: 1 base; junction bases outside the gene matches: 4. This CDR3 comprises 15 residues. The chain's CDR3 is CASSQGAISNQPQHF. Written as DNA, the CDR3 is TGTGCCAGCAGCCAGGGGGCTATCAGCAATCAGCCCCAGCATTTT. Full variable domain (outside the CDR3, taken from reference TRBV9 and TRBJ1-5): DSGVTQTPKHLITATGQRVTLRCSPRSGDLSVYWYQQSLDQGLQFLIQYYNGEERAKGNILERFSAQQFPDLHSELNLSSLELGDSALYFCASSQGAISNQPQHFGDGTRLSIL.

The V gene is TRBV30, the J gene TRBJ1-1; the D is unclear. Germline V gene sequence: CDR1 GTSNPN, CDR2 SVGIG (reference sequence). V lost 0 bases and J 8 bases, leaving 10 bases between the germline ends. CDR3 length equals 12 residues. CDR3 residues: CAWSVRGSEAFF. The CDR3 DNA is TGTGCCTGGAGTGTACGAGGATCCGAAGCTTTCTTT.

This chain uses TRBV9 with TRBJ1-1; D perhaps matches TRBD1 (5 bases). The CDR3 is 15 amino acids. The V gene lost 4 bases and the J gene lost 1 base, with 14 bases spanning the gap. Per the germline V gene, CDR1 is SGDLS and CDR2 is YYNGEE. The CDR3 sequence: CASSQDEGWNTEAFF. The CDR3 DNA is TGTGCCAGCAGCCAGGACGAGGGGTGGAACACTGAAGCTTTCTTT.

This chain joins TRBV11-3 and TRBJ1-1; 8 nucleotides line up with TRBD1. The CDR3 totals 14 residues. Germline V gives CDR1 SGHNT, CDR2 YENEEA. The J segment lost 8 bases and the V segment lost 5 bases, leaving 10 bases of the junction unmatched. The CDR3 loop is CASSPHLDRAEAFF. The CDR3 coding sequence is TGTGCCAGCAGCCCACATTTGGACAGGGCCGAAGCTTTCTTT.

The chain recombines TRBV18 with TRBJ2-5, with unresolved D. This CDR3 contains 12 residues. Trimming shortened V by 3 bases and J by 3 bases, and 5 bases separated the two germline ends. Germline lookup yields CDR1 KGHSH and CDR2 LQKENI. The CDR3 loop reads CASSPREETQYF. CDR3 DNA: TGTGCCAGCTCACCGAGAGAAGAGACCCAGTACTTC.

The genes are TRBV8-2 and TRBJ1-1. TRBV8-2 is classified as a pseudogene. The CDR3 has 13 amino acids. Here the CDR3 reads CASSLRRNTEAFF. The DNA for the CDR3 is TGTGCCAGCAGTTTGCGGCGGAACACTGAAGCTTTCTTT.

This clone came up a few times. The rearrangement joins TRBV6-8 to TRBJ2-7; D assignment may be TRBD1 or TRBD2 (5 bases each). Deletions cut 4 bases from V and 3 bases from J, with 10 bases between. From germline, CDR1 is MNHGY and CDR2 SAAAGT. CDR3 length: 13 residues. For the CDR3, the DNA is TGTGCCAGCAGTTCCGGGGCGAGCTACGAGCAGTACTTC. Translated: CASSSGASYEQYF.